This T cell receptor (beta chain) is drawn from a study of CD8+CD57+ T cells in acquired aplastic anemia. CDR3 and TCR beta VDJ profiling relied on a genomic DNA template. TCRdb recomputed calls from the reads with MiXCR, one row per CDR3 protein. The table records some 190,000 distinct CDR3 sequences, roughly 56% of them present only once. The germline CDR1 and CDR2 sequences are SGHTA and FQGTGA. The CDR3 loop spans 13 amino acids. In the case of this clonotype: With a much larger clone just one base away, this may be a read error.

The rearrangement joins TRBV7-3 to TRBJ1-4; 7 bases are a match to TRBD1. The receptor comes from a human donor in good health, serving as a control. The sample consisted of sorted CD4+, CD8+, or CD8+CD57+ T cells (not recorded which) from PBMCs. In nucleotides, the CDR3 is TGTGCCGGCAGCCGCCAGGGGGGGGAAAAACTGTTTTTT. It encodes CAGSRQGGEKLFF.